This T cell receptor (beta chain) was observed in a study of blood T cell repertoires in COVID-19. Study details: Samples taken during acute and convalescent COVID-19 were collected in the United States, Italy and Spain.

Using immunoSEQ multiplex PCR, the repertoire was profiled, and TCRdb retains in-frame clones only, with some absent. Of some 380,000 clones detected, 90% appear once; the ten largest clones hold roughly 6.8%. This receptor was taken from a man aged 18 to 29 with active or convalescent COVID-19. Specimen: peripheral blood.

The CDR3 DNA is TGTGCCACCAGTGAAACTGACAGGGTCGGCTACACCTTC. Translation: CATSETDRVGYTF. The chain employs TRBV24-1 and TRBJ1-2, with 7 positions matching TRBD1. The length of the CDR3 is 13 residues. After removal of 4 bases from V and 8 bases from J, the junction contained 6 bases not matched to a gene. CDR1 and CDR2 (germline): KGHDR, SFDVKD.